This T cell receptor (beta chain) was sequenced in a study of cytomegalovirus exposure and HLA in healthy donors. Study-wide context: Most donors, less than 85% of 398 genotyped, fell in the Caucasian-associated ancestry cluster. Overall study results and limits: Later analysis showed TCR association rates varying by HLA locus, highest for DRB1 and lowest for HLA-C. A prior analysis recorded that most TCR beta V segments were productive about 90% or about 30% of the time. 87-base-pair reads could not separate some V segments, including TRBV6-2 and TRBV6-3.

The CDR3 length is 15 residues. The germline gives CDR1 SGHTA, CDR2 FQGTGA. V shed 2 bases and J 5 bases; nucleotides not matched to a gene: 8. Notes on this clone: Its antigen remains unknown.

The study ran its PCR with 60 Vbeta and 13 Jbeta primers. The repertoire was sequenced with immunoSEQ multiplex PCR; TCRdb's copy has only in-frame clones and lacks some. This sample has 150,000 to 200,000 clones, with 60% to 80% found just once. The chain has TRBV7-3 and TRBJ2-7; 8 bases line up with TRBD2. The clonotype was recovered from a woman between 45 and 65 years old in good health and CMV-seropositive. The sequenced sample was PBMCs. The CDR3 loop is CASSLSRGGLHEQYF. CDR3 coding DNA: TGTGCCAGCAGCTTATCCCGGGGGGGCCTCCACGAGCAGTACTTC.